This T cell receptor beta chain was documented in a study of cytomegalovirus exposure and HLA in healthy donors. Notes on the study in general: Researchers reported in a later analysis that a missense DCLRE1C variant was tied to TCR beta V- and J-gene trimming. Cytomegalovirus association was listed for 164 TCR beta chains.

Trimming took 6 bases from V and 6 from J; bases not matched to a gene: 9. The CDR3 has 15 residues. Germline CDR1 and CDR2: MDHEN and SYDVKM. The study ran its PCR with 60 Vbeta and 13 Jbeta primers. Profiling relied on immunoSEQ multiplex PCR, and the TCRdb table lists in-frame clones only, not all of them. The sample has around 100,000 clones; approximately 7.6% are singletons. Points on this clone: Its matching antigen is unknown.

V usage is TRBV28 and J usage is TRBJ1-5, with 9 positions matching TRBD1. This TCR came from a man in his fifties in good health and CMV-seronegative. The sequenced sample consisted of PBMCs. CDR3 sequence: CASSPSTGGSQPQHF. The CDR3 nucleotides read TGTGCCAGCAGCCCATCGACAGGGGGAAGTCAGCCCCAGCATTTT.